This is a list of T cell receptor beta chains from one sample in a study of response to subunit inactivated influenza vaccine. A single record per CDR3 protein comes from TCRdb applying MiXCR to the RT-PCR reads. The table lists some 800,000 distinct CDR3 sequences, approximately 22% of them singletons. Here the sequenced sample was PBMCs from blood, taken around 5 days after vaccination. Receptor source: a man aged 45-65 years who received an inactivated influenza vaccine. Each CDR3 is given with its conserved first and last residue.

J: TRBJ2-2; V: TRBV12-3/TRBV12-4; CDR3: CASSPSPGRNTGELFF
J: TRBJ1-2; V: TRBV28; CDR3: CASSFGAGLGGYTF
J: TRBJ2-7; V: TRBV3-1; CDR3: CASSQLQQGRSYEQYF
J: TRBJ2-7; V: TRBV29-1; CDR3: CSGRQGSHEQYF
J: TRBJ2-7; V: TRBV25-1; CDR3: CASSIAGISPSYEQYF
J: TRBJ2-2; V: TRBV7-2; CDR3: CASRPGTGQGAGELFF
J: TRBJ2-2; V: TRBV24-1; CDR3: CATSLSRPIGELFF
J: TRBJ2-2; V: TRBV20-1; CDR3: CSARDPRTSGAGELFF
J: TRBJ2-3; V: TRBV10-3; CDR3: CAISGSGGARTDTQYF
J: TRBJ1-6; V: TRBV20-1; CDR3: CSARGQLYNSPLHF
J: TRBJ2-5; V: TRBV7-2; CDR3: CASSLDRQGIETQYF
J: TRBJ2-7; V: TRBV6-2/TRBV6-3; CDR3: CASRSPVGQGISYEQYF
J: TRBJ2-7; V: TRBV12-3/TRBV12-4; CDR3: CASRRTGGGYEQYF
J: TRBJ1-2; V: TRBV20-1; CDR3: CSASTGTYGYTF
J: TRBJ2-4; V: TRBV3-1; CDR3: CASSQGTGRKNIQYF
J: TRBJ2-5; V: TRBV6-5; CDR3: CASSSPRTGPFPQETQYF